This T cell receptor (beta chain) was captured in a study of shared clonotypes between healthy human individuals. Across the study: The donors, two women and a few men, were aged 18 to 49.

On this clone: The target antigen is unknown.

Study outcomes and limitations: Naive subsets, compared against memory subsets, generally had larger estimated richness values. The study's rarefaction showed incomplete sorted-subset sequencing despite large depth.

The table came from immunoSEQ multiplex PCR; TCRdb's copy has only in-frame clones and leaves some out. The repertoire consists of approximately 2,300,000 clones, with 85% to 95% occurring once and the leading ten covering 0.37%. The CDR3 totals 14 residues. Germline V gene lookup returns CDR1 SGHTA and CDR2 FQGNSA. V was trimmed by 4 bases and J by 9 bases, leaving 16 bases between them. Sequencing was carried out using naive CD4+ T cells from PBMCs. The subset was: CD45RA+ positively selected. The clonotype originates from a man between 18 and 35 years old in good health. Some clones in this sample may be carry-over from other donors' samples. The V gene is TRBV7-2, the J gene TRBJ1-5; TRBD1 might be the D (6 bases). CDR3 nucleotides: TGTGCCAGCAGCTCCGACAGGATCAGGCCGCCCCAGCATTTT. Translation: CASSSDRIRPPQHF.